This T cell receptor beta chain was captured by sequencing in a study of shared clonotypes between healthy human individuals. Libraries were prepared by immunoSEQ multiplex PCR; TCRdb keeps only in-frame clonotypes and omits some of them. The sample holds 450,000 to 500,000 clones, around four fifths seen once. V shed 4 bases, J shed 6 bases, and the junction held 7 bases outside the gene matches. The germline V gene has CDR1 SGHAT and CDR2 FQDESV (reference sequence). The CDR3 has 17 amino acids. Each sample came from a Caucasian adult donor living in Nashville, Tennessee. The sample consisted of PBMCs. The source of this sequence is a middle-aged woman in good health. Some clones in this sample may be carry-over from other donors' samples. J is TRBJ2-2 and V is TRBV11-1; 14 positions match TRBD2. CDR3 coding DNA: TGTGCCAGCAGCTCCGGGACTAGCGGGAGAGGTCCCGGGGAGCTGTTTTTT. The encoded protein is CASSSGTSGRGPGELFF.